This TCR beta chain derives from a study of blood T cell repertoires in COVID-19. Whole-study context: Specimens from acute and convalescent COVID-19 originated in the United States, Italy and Spain. PBMCs, B-cell-depleted T cells, or T cells provided the cDNA or gDNA that made up the material.

Clones were read by immunoSEQ multiplex PCR, and TCRdb kept only the in-frame ones, dropping some. This table holds some 400,000 clones, about 90% found once. Clinical history reported by participants formed the basis on which cohorts were assigned. The receptor's source is a man younger than 40 who had recovered from COVID-19. Sequencing was performed on PBMCs or T cells enriched from blood (not recorded which).

Here the CDR3 DNA reads TGCAGCGTTGGGCGGACAAAAAACACTGAAGCTTTCTTT. Translating gives CSVGRTKNTEAFF. The gene calls are TRBV29-1 and TRBJ1-1; a possible D gene is TRBD1 (5 bases). Germline CDR1 reads SQVTM; CDR2 reads ANQGSEA. The CDR3 has 13 amino acids. The ends were cut back, 4 bases at V and 2 bases at J, with 11 bases in the middle.